These T cell receptor beta chains were read from a single sample in a study of Graves' ophthalmopathy and Graves' hyperthyroidism. TCRdb called the multiplex PCR reads again in MiXCR, with one record for every CDR3 protein. The table lists 240,000 or so distinct CDR3 sequences, about 47% of them singletons. What was sequenced was peripheral blood. All receptors come from an adult man with Graves' ophthalmopathy. CDR3s include the opening cysteine and the closing phenylalanine or tryptophan. Each record gives: CDR3 length, clone size, V gene, J gene, D gene, CDR3 DNA, CDR3 protein. D genes are given only for firm matches. Only some rows state a clone size, as once, few, many or a class for expanded clones.

15,-,TRBV3-1,TRBJ1-5,-,TGTGCCAGCAGCCAAGAAGGGCAGGGGAATCAGCCCCAGCATTTT,CASSQEGQGNQPQHF
15,-,TRBV11-2,TRBJ1-2,-,TGTGCCAGCAGCTTAGGGGCACAAGCTAACTATGGCTACACCTTC,CASSLGAQANYGYTF
16,-,TRBV12-3/TRBV12-4,TRBJ2-7,TRBD1,TGTGCCAGCAGTTTTTCAAGGGGGCGCGGGTCCTACGAGCAGTACTTC,CASSFSRGRGSYEQYF
16,-,TRBV7-2,TRBJ2-7,TRBD1,TGTGCCAGCAGCCAATGGACAGGCCCGACCCCTTACGAGCAGTACTTC,CASSQWTGPTPYEQYF
14,few,TRBV7-9,TRBJ1-2,-,TGTGCCAGCGAGGGGGACCCAGATCTCTATGGCTACACCTTC,CASEGDPDLYGYTF
16,-,TRBV24-1,TRBJ1-2,TRBD1,TGTGCCACCAGTGGTCCCCGGGACAGGGTGCCCTATGGCTACACCTTC,CATSGPRDRVPYGYTF
15,few,TRBV2,TRBJ1-4,TRBD1,TGTGCCAGCAGTGTGCGGGACAGGAATAATGAAAAACTGTTTTTT,CASSVRDRNNEKLFF
17,-,TRBV10-1,TRBJ1-5,TRBD1,TGCGCCAGCAGTGAAACCCTTCGGGACAGGTTAGCTCAGCCCCAGCATTTT,CASSETLRDRLAQPQHF
16,-,TRBV2,TRBJ1-6,-,TGTGCCAGCAGGAAAAACAGGAGCTCCTATAATTCACCCCTCCACTTT,CASRKNRSSYNSPLHF
14,few,TRBV7-2,TRBJ2-2,-,TGTGCCAGCAGTAGGGGCCAGGGCACCGGGGAGCTGTTTTTT,CASSRGQGTGELFF
14,few,TRBV14,TRBJ2-5,-,TGTGCCAGCAGTATTGACTCCCCGGTGGGAACCCAGTACTTC,CASSIDSPVGTQYF
17,-,TRBV5-5,TRBJ2-6,TRBD1,TGTGCCAGCAGCTTGACAGGGGCGTCCTCTGGGGCCAACGTCCTGACTTTC,CASSLTGASSGANVLTF
15,-,TRBV7-9,TRBJ1-1,TRBD1,TGTGCCAGCAGCGGACAGGGGGCAGGGGACACTGAAGCTTTCTTT,CASSGQGAGDTEAFF
12,few,TRBV19,TRBJ1-2,-,TGTGCCAGTAGCGCCGGTCGGACCGGCTACACCTTC,CASSAGRTGYTF
15,-,TRBV25-1,TRBJ1-1,-,TGTGCCAGCAGTCCGCTGGGGGCAGGGGACACTGAAGCTTTCTTT,CASSPLGAGDTEAFF
15,many,TRBV24-1,TRBJ2-5,TRBD1,TGTGCCACCAGATCCGGGACAGGGGGCCGAGAGACCCAGTACTTC,CATRSGTGGRETQYF
16,few,TRBV7-2,TRBJ1-2,-,TGTGCCAGCAGCCCACCCCGGCCACAGCTTAACTATGGCTACACCTTC,CASSPPRPQLNYGYTF
13,many,TRBV9,TRBJ2-5,-,TGTGCCAGCAGCGCAGGGACCCAAGAGACCCAGTACTTC,CASSAGTQETQYF
14,-,TRBV6-5,TRBJ1-3,-,TGTGTCAGCAGTCGGGGCCTATCTGGAAACACCATATATTTT,CVSSRGLSGNTIYF
17,-,TRBV24-1,TRBJ2-5,TRBD2,TGTGCCACGAAAGGCGGGAATGGGTGGCTAGCGGAAGAGACCCAGTACTTC,CATKGGNGWLAEETQYF
15,-,TRBV2,TRBJ1-5,TRBD1,TGTGCCAGCGCCGACAGGGGCTTTAGCAATCAGCCCCAGCATTTT,CASADRGFSNQPQHF
14,few,TRBV7-9,TRBJ1-1,-,TGTGCCAGCAGCTCCGGGATTTCGAACACTGAAGCTTTCTTT,CASSSGISNTEAFF
14,-,TRBV10-3,TRBJ1-2,-,TGTGCCATCAGTGAGGGCAGGGCTAACTATGGCTACACCTTC,CAISEGRANYGYTF
17,-,TRBV24-1,TRBJ1-5,-,TGTGCCAGTAGTCCAGTTGTACAGGATTATAGCAATCAGCCCCAGCATTTT,CASSPVVQDYSNQPQHF
15,-,TRBV19,TRBJ1-5,-,TGTGCCAGTAGTATAGCTCAAGAGGGCGGTCAGCCCCAGCATTTT,CASSIAQEGGQPQHF
16,-,TRBV6-5,TRBJ1-5,-,TGTGCCAGCTCGATATCCTCCCTACGTGGCAATCAGCCCCAGCATTTT,CASSISSLRGNQPQHF
15,-,TRBV9,TRBJ1-1,-,TGTGCCAGCAGCGTAGCTTCCGACTGGGGCACTGAAGCTTTCTTT,CASSVASDWGTEAFF
13,-,TRBV20-1,TRBJ2-7,-,TGCAGTGCTTATCTAGATGGCCTCGACGAGCAGTACTTC,CSAYLDGLDEQYF
13,many,TRBV15,TRBJ1-2,TRBD1,TGTGCCACCAGCGCCTTGGGACAGGATGGCTACACCTTC,CATSALGQDGYTF
14,-,TRBV20-1,TRBJ1-2,-,TGCAGTGGGGCAGGGGATAGTACTAACTATGGCTACACCTTC,CSGAGDSTNYGYTF
14,few,TRBV20-1,TRBJ2-5,TRBD1,TGCAGTGCTAGGCGGGGACAGGGGGGAGAGACCCAGTACTTC,CSARRGQGGETQYF
15,-,TRBV5-5,TRBJ1-2,-,TGTGCCAGCAGCTTGGGTCCGGTAGTAACCTATGGCTACACCTTC,CASSLGPVVTYGYTF
13,-,TRBV11-2,TRBJ1-2,-,TGTGCCAGCAGCCTAGCCCGGGGCTATGGCTACACCTTC,CASSLARGYGYTF
15,-,TRBV7-2,TRBJ2-5,-,TGTGCCAGCAGCTCGGGGGCTAGCGGCCAAGAGACCCAGTACTTC,CASSSGASGQETQYF
16,few,TRBV9,TRBJ2-1,-,TGTGCCAGCAGCGTAAGTGGCGGGGCGAACCTTGGAGAGCAGTTCTTC,CASSVSGGANLGEQFF
15,-,TRBV19,TRBJ2-1,-,TGTGCCAGTAGCCACAGGCCGGGAAACTCCTACGAGCAGTTCTTC,CASSHRPGNSYEQFF
16,few,TRBV4-1,TRBJ2-5,-,TGCGCCAGCAGCCGATCCTCGGGAGCGATCCAAGAGACCCAGTACTTC,CASSRSSGAIQETQYF
13,-,TRBV12-3/TRBV12-4,TRBJ2-5,TRBD1,TGTGCCAGCAGCTTAAAGGGGGCCGTAACCCAGTACTTC,CASSLKGAVTQYF
15,-,TRBV2,TRBJ1-1,-,TGTGCCAGCAGTGAGTCTGGGGTTGGGAACACTGAAGCTTTCTTT,CASSESGVGNTEAFF
15,-,TRBV20-1,TRBJ2-2,-,TGCAGTGCTCCCGTGGGTGGGGGTCACACCGGGGAGCTGTTTTTT,CSAPVGGGHTGELFF
15,-,TRBV19,TRBJ2-2,-,TGTGCCAGTAGTCCCCTCCAACCGTTCACCGGGGAGCTGTTTTTT,CASSPLQPFTGELFF
13,-,TRBV10-3,TRBJ1-6,-,TGTGCCATCAGTGAGGGACAACATTCACCCCTCCACTTT,CAISEGQHSPLHF
16,few,TRBV5-8,TRBJ1-1,-,TGTGCCAGCAGCTTGGGGGGCCGGGGGAGCAACACTGAAGCTTTCTTT,CASSLGGRGSNTEAFF
14,many,TRBV29-1,TRBJ1-2,-,TGCAGCGCCCTGACTGGAGGGGCGAACTATGGCTACACCTTC,CSALTGGANYGYTF
14,-,TRBV29-1,TRBJ1-1,-,TGCAGCGTCGGGGGGCGGGCCATGAACACTGAAGCTTTCTTT,CSVGGRAMNTEAFF